This T cell receptor (beta chain) was sequenced for a study of T cells in Graves' hyperthyroidism and ophthalmopathy. The PBMCs were sourced from fresh peripheral blood (about 9.7 ml). CDR3 length equals 13 residues. Per the germline V gene, CDR1 is DFQATT and CDR2 is SNEGSKA (reference sequence). V was cut by 7 bases and J by 2 bases, with 15 bases left in between. This clonotype was counted many times. It was RNA transcripts that yielded the amplified TCR beta CDR3 regions. An initial round of RT-PCR targeting the TCR CDR3 relied on the HTBI primer set. TCRdb reprocessed the multiplex PCR reads with MiXCR, giving one entry per CDR3 protein. The sample lists roughly 300,000 distinct CDR3 sequences, approximately 22% occurring once.

The chain couples TRBV20-1 to TRBJ2-7, with D maybe TRBD2 (5 bases). The TCR comes from a woman aged 50 to 60 with Graves' hyperthyroidism. The specimen was blood. CDR3 nucleotides: TGCAGTGTCCCGACACGGGAAGCCTACGAGCAGTACTTC. It translates to CSVPTREAYEQYF.